The entry that follows covers one TCR beta chain sequence. Its specificity is unknown. Investigators isolated RNA and reverse transcribed it into cDNA to act as the sequencing template. Sequencing used immunoSEQ multiplex PCR; TCRdb keeps in-frame clones, though not all of them. The sample carries 35,000 to 50,000 clones, about 71% recorded once. The data were obtained in a study of CD8+ T cells in alopecia areata. Study-wide context: The tofacitinib course ran for 6 to 18 months and was followed by 6 months off drug. Notes on the study in general: With just one nonresponder, it is still uncertain whether baseline CD8+ expansion relates to response.

This CDR3 has 14 residues. V was trimmed by 1 base and J by 6 bases, leaving 10 bases between them. The germline V gene encodes CDR1 LGHNA and CDR2 YSLEER. Treatment noted: oral pan-JAK inhibitor, 5-10 mg twice daily. Peripheral blood and lesional scalp punch biopsies came from alopecia areata patients. The receptor comes from a human donor with alopecia areata. The sequencing here drew on CD8+ T cells sorted from blood, taken at week 4, from a patient treated with tofacitinib. The chain carries TRBV4-3 and TRBJ2-1; D remains unclear. The CDR3 loop reads CASSQVRQLNEQFF. The CDR3 bases are TGCGCCAGCAGCCAAGTTCGACAACTCAATGAGCAGTTCTTC.